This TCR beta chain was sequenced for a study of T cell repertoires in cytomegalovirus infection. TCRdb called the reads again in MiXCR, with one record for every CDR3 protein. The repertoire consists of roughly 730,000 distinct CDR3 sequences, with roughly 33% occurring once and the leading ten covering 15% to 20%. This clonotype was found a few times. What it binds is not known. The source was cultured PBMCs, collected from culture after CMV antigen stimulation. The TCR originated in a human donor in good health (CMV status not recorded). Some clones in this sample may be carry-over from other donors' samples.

The DNA of the CDR3 is TGTGCCAGCAGCTTAGCTGGTCTGCCCACCGGGGAGCTGTTTTTT. Translated: CASSLAGLPTGELFF. The rearrangement links TRBV7-7 to TRBJ2-2; the D is unclear. The CDR3 has 15 residues. Trimming left V 0 bases short and J 4 bases short, with 9 bases between. The germline V gene encodes CDR1 SSHAT and CDR2 FNYEAQ (reference sequence).